This T cell receptor beta chain was identified in a study of blood T cell repertoires in COVID-19. Study-level information: COVID-19 samples from acute and convalescent phases originated in the United States, Italy and Spain. T cells, B-cell-depleted T cells, or PBMCs provided the cDNA or gDNA that served as material.

The CDR3 is 15 residues long. V lost 1 base, J lost 0 bases, and 9 bases lay in between. CDR1 and CDR2 from the germline V gene are LGHDT and YNNKEL (reference sequence). Original analysis: Nucleated cell counts were estimated from reference gene primer amplification. The assay was immunoSEQ multiplex PCR, and TCRdb's table has in-frame clones only and misses some. V and J calls and clone size come straight from that table; D and trimming were deduced from the DNA. The data contain about 210,000 clones, approximately 80% of them singletons. The chain is built from TRBV3-1 (or the pseudogene TRBV3-2) and TRBJ1-1; no clear D gene. The sequenced sample consisted of peripheral blood. This receptor was taken from a man aged 35 to 55 who had recovered from COVID-19. The chain's CDR3 is CASSQARPLNTEAFF. CDR3 DNA sequence: TGTGCCAGCAGCCAAGCGCGCCCCTTGAACACTGAAGCTTTCTTT.